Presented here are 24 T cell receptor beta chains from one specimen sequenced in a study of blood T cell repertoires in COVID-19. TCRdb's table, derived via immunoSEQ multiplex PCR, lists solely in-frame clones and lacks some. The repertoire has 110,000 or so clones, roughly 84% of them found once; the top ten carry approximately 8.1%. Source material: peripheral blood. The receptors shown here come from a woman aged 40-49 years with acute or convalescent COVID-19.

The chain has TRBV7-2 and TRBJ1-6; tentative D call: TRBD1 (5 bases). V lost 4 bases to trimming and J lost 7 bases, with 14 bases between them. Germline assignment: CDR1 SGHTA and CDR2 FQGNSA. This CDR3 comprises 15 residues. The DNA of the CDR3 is TGTGCCAGCAGCTCTGCGGGACGGGTGAATTCACCCCTCCACTTT. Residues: CASSSAGRVNSPLHF.

In nucleotides, the CDR3 is TGCGCCAGCAGCTTTGGGACAAACTATGGCTACACCTTC. Translating gives CASSFGTNYGYTF. V is TRBV5-1 and J is TRBJ1-2; tentatively, D is TRBD1 (6 bases). Trimming shortened V by 2 bases and J by 2 bases, and 7 bases separated the two germline ends. The V gene's germline CDR1 is SGHRS and CDR2 YFSETQ. This CDR3 is 13 amino acids long.

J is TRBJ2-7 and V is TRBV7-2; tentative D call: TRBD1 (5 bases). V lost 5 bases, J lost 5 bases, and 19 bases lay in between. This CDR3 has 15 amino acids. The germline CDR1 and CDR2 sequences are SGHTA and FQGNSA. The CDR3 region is CASSPHRQNDHEQYF. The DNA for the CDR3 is TGTGCCAGCAGCCCCCACAGGCAAAACGACCACGAGCAGTACTTC.

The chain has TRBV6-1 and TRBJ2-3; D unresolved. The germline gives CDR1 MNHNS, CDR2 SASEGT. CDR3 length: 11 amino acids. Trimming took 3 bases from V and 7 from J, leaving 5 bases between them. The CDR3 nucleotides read TGTGCCAGCAGTGACAGTTATACGCAGTATTTT. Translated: CASSDSYTQYF.

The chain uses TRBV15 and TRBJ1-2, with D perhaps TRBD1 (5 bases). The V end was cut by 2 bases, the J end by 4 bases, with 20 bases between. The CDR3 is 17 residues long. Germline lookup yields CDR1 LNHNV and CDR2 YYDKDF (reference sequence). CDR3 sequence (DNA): TGTGCCACCAGCAGATTTAGCGCGGGGGGAACCTTCTATGGCTACACCTTC. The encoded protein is CATSRFSAGGTFYGYTF.

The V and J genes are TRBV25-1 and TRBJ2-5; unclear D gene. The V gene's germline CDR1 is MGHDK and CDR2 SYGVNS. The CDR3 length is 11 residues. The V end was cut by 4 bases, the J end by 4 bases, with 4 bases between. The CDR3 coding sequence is TGTGCCAGCAGTGTCTCAGAGACCCAGTACTTC. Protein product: CASSVSETQYF.

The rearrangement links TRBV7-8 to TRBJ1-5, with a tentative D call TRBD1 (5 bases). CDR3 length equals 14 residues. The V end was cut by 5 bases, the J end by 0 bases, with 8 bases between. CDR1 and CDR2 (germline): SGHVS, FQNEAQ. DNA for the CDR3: TGTGCCAGCAGCCTGACAGATAGCAATCAGCCCCAGCATTTT. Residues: CASSLTDSNQPQHF.

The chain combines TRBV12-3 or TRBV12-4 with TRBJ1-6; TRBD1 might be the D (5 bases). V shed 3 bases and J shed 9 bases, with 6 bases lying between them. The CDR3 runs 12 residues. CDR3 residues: CASSFQGSPLHF. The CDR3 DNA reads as TGTGCCAGCAGTTTTCAGGGTTCACCCCTCCACTTT.

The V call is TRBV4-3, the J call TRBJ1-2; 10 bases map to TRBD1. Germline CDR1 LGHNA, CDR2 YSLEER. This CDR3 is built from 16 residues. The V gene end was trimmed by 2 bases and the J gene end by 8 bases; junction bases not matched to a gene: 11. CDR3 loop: CASSQQQGQGTGGYTF. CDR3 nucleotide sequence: TGCGCCAGCAGCCAACAGCAGGGACAGGGGACGGGAGGCTACACCTTC.

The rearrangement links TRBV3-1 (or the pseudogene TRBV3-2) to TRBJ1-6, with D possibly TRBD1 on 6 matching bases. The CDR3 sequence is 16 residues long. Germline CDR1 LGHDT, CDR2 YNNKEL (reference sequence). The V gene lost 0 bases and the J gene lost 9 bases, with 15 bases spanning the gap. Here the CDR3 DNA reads TGTGCCAGCAGCCAAGACACGGACAGCTCGCGTTCACCCCTCCACTTT. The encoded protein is CASSQDTDSSRSPLHF.

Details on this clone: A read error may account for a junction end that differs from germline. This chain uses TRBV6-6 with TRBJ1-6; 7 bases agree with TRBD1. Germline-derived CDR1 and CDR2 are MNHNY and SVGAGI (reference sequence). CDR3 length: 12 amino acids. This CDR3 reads CASSGLTGTVWF. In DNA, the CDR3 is TGTGCCAGCAGTGGGCTGACAGGGACGGTGTGGTTT.

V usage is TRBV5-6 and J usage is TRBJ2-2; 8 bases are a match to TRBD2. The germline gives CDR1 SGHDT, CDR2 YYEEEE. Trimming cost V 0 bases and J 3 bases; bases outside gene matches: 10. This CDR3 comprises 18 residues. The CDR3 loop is CASSLEVAGTLYTGELFF. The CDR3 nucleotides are TGTGCCAGCAGCTTGGAGGTAGCGGGGACTCTCTACACCGGGGAGCTGTTTTTT.

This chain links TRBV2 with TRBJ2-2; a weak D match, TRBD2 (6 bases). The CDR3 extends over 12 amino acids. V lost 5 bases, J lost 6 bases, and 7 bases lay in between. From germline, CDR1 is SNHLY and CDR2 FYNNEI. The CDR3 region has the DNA TGTGCCAGCAGTTCGGGGGCCGGGGAGCTGTTTTTT. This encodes CASSSGAGELFF.

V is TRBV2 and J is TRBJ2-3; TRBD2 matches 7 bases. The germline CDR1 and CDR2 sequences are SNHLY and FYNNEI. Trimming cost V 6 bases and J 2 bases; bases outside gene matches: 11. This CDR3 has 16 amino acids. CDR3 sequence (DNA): TGTGCCAGCAGAAGTTATCTCCGGGGGGACACAGATACGCAGTATTTT. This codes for CASRSYLRGDTDTQYF.

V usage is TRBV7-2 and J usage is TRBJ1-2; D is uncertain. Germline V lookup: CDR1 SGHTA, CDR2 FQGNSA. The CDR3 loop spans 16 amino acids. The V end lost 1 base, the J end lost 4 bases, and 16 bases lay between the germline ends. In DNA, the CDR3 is TGTGCCAGCAGCTTAGAGAGGCCAGGCGGACTCTATGGCTACACCTTC. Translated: CASSLERPGGLYGYTF.

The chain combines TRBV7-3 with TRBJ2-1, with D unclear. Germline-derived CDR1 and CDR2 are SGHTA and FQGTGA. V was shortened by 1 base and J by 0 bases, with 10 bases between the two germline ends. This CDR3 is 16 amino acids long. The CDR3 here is CASSLMFASSYNEQFF. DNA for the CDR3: TGTGCCAGCAGCTTAATGTTCGCTAGCTCCTACAATGAGCAGTTCTTC.

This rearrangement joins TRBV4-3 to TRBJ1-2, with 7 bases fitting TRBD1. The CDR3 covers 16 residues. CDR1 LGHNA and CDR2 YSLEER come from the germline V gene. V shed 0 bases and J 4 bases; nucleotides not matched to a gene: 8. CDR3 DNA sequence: TGCGCCAGCAGCCAAGATGGCCAGGGGGTTGTCTATGGCTACACCTTC. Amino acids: CASSQDGQGVVYGYTF.

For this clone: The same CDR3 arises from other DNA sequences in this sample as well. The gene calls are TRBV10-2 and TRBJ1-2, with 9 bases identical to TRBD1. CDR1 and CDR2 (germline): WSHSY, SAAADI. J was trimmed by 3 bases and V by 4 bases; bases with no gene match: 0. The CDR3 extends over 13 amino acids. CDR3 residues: CASSGTGDYGYTF. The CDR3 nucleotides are TGCGCCAGCAGTGGGACAGGGGACTATGGCTACACCTTC.

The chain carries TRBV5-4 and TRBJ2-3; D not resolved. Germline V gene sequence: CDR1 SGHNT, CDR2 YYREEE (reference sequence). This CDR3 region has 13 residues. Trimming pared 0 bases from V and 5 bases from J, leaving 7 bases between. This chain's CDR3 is CASSLANRDTQYF. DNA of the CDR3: TGTGCCAGCAGCTTGGCCAATAGAGATACGCAGTATTTT.

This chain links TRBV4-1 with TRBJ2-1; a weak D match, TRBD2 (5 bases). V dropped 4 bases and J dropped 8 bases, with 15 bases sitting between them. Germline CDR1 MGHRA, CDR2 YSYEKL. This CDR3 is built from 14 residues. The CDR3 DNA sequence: TGCGCCAGCAGCCCCCCAGCGAGGGTAGATGAGCAGTTCTTC. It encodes CASSPPARVDEQFF.

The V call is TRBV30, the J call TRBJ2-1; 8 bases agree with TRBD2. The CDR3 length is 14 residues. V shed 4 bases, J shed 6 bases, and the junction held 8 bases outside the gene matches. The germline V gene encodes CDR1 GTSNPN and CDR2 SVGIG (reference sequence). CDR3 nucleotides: TGTGCCTGGAATTCAGGGACTAGTGGCAATGAGCAGTTCTTC. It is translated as CAWNSGTSGNEQFF.

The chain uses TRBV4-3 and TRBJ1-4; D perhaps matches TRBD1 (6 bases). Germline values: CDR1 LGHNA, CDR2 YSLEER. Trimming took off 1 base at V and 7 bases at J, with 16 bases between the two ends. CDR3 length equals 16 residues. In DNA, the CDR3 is TGCGCCAGCAGCCAAGGCCAGGGGAGTGGGACTGAAAAACTGTTTTTT. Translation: CASSQGQGSGTEKLFF.

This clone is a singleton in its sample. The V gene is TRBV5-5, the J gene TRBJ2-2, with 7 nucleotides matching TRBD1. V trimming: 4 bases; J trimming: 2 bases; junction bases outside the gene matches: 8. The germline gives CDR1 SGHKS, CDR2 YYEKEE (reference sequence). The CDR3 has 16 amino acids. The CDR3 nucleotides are TGTGCCAGCAGCCGAAAGACAGGGTCCAACACCGGGGAGCTGTTTTTT. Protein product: CASSRKTGSNTGELFF.

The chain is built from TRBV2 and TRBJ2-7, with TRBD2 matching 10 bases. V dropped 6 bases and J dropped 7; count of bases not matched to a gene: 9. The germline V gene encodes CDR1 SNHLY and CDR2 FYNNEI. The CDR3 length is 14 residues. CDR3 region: CASRLAGSGGEQYF. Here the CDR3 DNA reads TGTGCCAGCAGACTAGCGGGGTCGGGCGGGGAGCAGTACTTC.